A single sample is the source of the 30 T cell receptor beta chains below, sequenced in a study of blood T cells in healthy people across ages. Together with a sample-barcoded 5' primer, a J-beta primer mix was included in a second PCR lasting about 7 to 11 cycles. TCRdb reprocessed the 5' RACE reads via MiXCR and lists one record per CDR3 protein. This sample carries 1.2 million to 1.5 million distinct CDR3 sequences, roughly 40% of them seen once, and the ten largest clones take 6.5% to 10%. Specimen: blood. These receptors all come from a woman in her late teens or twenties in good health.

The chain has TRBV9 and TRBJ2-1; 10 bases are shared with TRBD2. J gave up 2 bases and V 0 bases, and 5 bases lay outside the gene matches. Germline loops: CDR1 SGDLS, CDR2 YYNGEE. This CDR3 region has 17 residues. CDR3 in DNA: TGTGCCAGCAGCGTAGCAAGCGGGGGGGCGGCCTACAATGAGCAGTTCTTC. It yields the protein CASSVASGGAAYNEQFF.

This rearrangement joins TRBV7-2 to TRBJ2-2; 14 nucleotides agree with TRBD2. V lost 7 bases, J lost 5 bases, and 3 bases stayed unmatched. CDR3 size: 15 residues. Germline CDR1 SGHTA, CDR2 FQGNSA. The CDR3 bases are TGTGCCAGCACCGGGACTAGCGGGAGTACCGGGGAGCTGTTTTTT. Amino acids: CASTGTSGSTGELFF.

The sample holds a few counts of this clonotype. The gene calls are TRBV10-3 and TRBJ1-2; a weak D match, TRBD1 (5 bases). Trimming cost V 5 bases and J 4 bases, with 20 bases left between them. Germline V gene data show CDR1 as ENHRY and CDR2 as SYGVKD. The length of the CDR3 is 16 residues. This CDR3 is CAISSEGSGEAYGYTF. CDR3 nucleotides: TGTGCCATCAGTTCTGAAGGGTCGGGGGAGGCCTATGGCTACACCTTC.

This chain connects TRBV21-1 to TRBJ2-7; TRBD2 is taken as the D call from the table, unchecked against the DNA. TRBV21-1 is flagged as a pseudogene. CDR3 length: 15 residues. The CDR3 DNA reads TGTGCCAGCAGTGAGCTAGCGGGGGGACACAATGAGCAGTACTTC. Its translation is CASSELAGGHNEQYF.

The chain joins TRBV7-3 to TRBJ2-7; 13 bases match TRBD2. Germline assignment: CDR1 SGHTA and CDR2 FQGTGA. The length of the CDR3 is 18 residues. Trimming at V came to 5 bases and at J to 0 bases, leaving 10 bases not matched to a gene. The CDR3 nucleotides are TGTGCCAGCAGCCCCAACCCGACTAGCGGGGGGTACTCCTACGAGCAGTACTTC. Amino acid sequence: CASSPNPTSGGYSYEQYF.

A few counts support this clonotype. CDR3 in amino acids: CSASLPSGGNWKQYF. The CDR3 DNA is TGCAGTGCTAGTCTTCCTAGCGGGGGGAATTGGAAGCAGTACTTC. The genes are TRBV20-1 and TRBJ2-7; 11 nucleotides match TRBD2. V was pared by 3 bases and J by 8 bases, with 12 bases of the junction left unmatched. This CDR3 is 15 amino acids long. CDR1 and CDR2 from the germline V gene are DFQATT and SNEGSKA (reference sequence).

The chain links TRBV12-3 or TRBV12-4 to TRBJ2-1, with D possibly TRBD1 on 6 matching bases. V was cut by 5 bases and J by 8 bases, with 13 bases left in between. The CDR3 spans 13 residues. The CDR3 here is CASSRGTPYEQFF. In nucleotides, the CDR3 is TGTGCCAGCAGTCGAGGGACACCTTATGAGCAGTTCTTC.

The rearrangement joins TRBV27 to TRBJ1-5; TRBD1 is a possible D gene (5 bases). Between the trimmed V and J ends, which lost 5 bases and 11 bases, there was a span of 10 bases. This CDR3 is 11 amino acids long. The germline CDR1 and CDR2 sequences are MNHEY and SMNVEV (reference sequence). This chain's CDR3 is CASSGGGTQHF. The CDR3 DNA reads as TGTGCCAGCAGTGGCGGGGGGACCCAGCATTTT.

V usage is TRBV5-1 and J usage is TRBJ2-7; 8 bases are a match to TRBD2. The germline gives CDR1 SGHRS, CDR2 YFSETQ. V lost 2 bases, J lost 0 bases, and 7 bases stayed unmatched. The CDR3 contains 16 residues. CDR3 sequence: CASSFGGGRHSYEQYF. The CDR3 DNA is TGCGCCAGCAGCTTTGGAGGCGGGAGGCACTCCTACGAGCAGTACTTC.

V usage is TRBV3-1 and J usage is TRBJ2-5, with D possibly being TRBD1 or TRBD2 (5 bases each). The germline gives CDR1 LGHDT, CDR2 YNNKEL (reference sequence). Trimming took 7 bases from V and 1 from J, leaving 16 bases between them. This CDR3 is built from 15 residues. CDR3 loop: CASKGSGTFQETQYF. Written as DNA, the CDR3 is TGTGCCAGCAAGGGATCCGGGACCTTCCAAGAGACCCAGTACTTC.

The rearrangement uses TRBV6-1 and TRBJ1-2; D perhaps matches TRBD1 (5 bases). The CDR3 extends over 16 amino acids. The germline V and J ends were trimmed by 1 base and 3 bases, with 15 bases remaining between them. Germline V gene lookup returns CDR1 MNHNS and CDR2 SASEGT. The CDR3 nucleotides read TGTGCCAGCAGTGAAGGGGCAGGGCCGTTTGACTATGGCTACACCTTC. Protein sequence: CASSEGAGPFDYGYTF.

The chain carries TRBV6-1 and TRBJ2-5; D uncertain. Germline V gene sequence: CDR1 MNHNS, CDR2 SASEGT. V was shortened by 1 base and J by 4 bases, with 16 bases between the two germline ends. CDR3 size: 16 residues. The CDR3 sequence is CASSEDRPLRGETQYF. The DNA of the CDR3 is TGTGCCAGCAGTGAAGATAGGCCGCTTCGCGGAGAGACCCAGTACTTC.

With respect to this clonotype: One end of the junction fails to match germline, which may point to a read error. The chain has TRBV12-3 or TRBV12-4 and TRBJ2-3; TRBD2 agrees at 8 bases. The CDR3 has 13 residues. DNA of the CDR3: TGTGCCAGCAGGTTAGCGGGACCAGATACGCAGTATTTT. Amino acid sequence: CASRLAGPDTQYF.

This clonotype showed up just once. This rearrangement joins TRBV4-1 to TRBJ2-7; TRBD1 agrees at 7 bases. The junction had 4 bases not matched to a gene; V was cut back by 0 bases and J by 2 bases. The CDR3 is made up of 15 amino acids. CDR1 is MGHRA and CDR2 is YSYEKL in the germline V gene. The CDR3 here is CASSQEPGQTYEQYF. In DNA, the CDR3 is TGCGCCAGCAGCCAAGAACCGGGACAGACCTACGAGCAGTACTTC.

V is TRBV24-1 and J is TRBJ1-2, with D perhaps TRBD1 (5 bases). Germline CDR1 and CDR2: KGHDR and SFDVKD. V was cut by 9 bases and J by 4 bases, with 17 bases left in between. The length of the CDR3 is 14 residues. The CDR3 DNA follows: TGTGCCACCGCCCCGGGGACCGGGGGCTATGGCTACACCTTC. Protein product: CATAPGTGGYGYTF.

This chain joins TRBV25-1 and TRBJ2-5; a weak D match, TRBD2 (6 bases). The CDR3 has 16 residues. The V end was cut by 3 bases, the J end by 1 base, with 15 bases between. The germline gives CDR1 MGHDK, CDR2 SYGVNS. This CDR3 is CASSDAVGGLQETQYF. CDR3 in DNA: TGTGCCAGCAGTGACGCGGTGGGAGGCCTCCAAGAGACCCAGTACTTC.

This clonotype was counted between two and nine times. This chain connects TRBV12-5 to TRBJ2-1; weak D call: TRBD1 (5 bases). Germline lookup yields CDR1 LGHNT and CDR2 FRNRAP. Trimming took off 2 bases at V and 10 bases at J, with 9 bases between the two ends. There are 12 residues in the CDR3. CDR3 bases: TGTGCTAGTGGTTTGACGCAGGGCGAGCAGTTCTTC. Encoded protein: CASGLTQGEQFF.

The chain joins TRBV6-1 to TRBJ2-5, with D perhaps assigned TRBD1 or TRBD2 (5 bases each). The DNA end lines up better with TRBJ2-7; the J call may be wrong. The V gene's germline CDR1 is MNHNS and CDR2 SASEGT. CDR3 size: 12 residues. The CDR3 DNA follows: TGTGCCAGCCGGGACCTACTCTACGAGCAGTACTTC. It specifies CASRDLLYEQYF.

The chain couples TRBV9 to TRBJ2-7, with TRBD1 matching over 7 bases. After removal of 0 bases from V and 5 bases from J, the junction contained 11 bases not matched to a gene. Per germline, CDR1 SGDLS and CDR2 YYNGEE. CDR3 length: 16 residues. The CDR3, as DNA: TGTGCCAGCAGCGTAGCTTCACAGGGGATAAGCAACGAGCAGTACTTC. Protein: CASSVASQGISNEQYF.

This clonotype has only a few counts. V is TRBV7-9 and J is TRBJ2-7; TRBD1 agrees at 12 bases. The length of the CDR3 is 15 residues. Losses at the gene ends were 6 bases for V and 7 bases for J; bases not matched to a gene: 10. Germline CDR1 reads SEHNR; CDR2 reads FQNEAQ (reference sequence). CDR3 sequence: CASSPGQGAWNEQYF. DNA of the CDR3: TGTGCCAGCAGTCCGGGACAGGGGGCTTGGAATGAGCAGTACTTC.

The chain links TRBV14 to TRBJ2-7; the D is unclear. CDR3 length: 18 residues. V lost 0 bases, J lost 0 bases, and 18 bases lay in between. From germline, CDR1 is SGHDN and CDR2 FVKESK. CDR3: CASSQDKPWAGSSYEQYF. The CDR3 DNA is TGTGCCAGCAGCCAAGACAAACCCTGGGCAGGCAGCTCCTACGAGCAGTACTTC. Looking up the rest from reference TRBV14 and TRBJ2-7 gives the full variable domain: EAGVTQFPSHSVIEKGQTVTLRCDPISGHDNLYWYRRVMGKEIKFLLHFVKESKQDESGMPNNRFLAERTGGTYSTLKVQPAELEDSGVYFCASSQDKPWAGSSYEQYFGPGTRLTVT.

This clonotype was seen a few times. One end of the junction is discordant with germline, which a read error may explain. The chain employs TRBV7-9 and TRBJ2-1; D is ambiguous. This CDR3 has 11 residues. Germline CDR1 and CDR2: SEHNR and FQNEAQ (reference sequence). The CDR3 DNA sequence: TGTGCCAGCAGCTTCTACATTGAGCAGTTCTTC. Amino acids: CASSFYIEQFF.

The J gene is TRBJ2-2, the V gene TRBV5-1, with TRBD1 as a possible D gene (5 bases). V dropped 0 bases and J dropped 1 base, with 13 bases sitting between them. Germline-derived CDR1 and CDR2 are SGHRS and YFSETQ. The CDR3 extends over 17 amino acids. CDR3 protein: CASSLASTRVNTGELFF. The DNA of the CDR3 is TGCGCCAGCAGCTTGGCCTCGACCAGGGTGAACACCGGGGAGCTGTTTTTT.

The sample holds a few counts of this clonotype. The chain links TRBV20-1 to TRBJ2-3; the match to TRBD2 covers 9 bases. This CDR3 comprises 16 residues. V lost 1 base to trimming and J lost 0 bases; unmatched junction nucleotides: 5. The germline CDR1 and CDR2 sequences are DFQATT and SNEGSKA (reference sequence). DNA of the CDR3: TGCAGTGCTAGAGCTGCCCTAGCGGGGAGCACAGATACGCAGTATTTT. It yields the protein CSARAALAGSTDTQYF.

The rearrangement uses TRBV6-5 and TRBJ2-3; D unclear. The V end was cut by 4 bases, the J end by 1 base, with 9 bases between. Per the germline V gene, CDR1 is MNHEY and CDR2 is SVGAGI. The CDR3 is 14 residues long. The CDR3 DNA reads TGTGCCAGCAGTTGGGGTAGTGGCACAGATACGCAGTATTTT. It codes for CASSWGSGTDTQYF.

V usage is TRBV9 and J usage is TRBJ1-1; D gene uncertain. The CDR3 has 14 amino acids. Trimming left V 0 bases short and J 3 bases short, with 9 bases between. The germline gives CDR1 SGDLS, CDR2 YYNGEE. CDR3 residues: CASSVALLDTEAFF. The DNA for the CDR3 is TGTGCCAGCAGCGTAGCGCTCCTGGACACTGAAGCTTTCTTT.

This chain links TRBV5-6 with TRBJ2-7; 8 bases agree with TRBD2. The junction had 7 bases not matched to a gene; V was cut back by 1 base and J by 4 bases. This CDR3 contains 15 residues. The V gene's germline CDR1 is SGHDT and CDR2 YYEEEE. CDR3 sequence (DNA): TGTGCCAGCAGCTTGATCGCGGGACTAGATTACGAGCAGTACTTC. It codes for CASSLIAGLDYEQYF.

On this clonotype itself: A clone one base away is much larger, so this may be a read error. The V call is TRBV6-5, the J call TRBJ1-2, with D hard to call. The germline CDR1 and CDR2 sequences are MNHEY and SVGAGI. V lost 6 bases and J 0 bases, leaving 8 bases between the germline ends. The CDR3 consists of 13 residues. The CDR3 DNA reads TGTGCCAGCAGCGGGAAAGCTAACTATGGCTACACCTTC. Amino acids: CASSGKANYGYTF.

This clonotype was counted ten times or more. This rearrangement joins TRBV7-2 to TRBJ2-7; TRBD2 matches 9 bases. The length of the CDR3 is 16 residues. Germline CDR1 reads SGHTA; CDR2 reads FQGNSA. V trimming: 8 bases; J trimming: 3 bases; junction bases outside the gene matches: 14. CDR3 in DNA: TGTGCCAGCTCCCGCGGGGGGGACGGGGTCATCTACGAGCAGTACTTC. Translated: CASSRGGDGVIYEQYF.

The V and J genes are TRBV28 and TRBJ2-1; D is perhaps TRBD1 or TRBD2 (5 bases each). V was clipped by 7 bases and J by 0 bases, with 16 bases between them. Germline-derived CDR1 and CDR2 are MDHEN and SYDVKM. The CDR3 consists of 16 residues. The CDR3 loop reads CASTLRGGTSYNEQFF. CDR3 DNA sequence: TGTGCCAGCACCCTTCGTGGGGGTACCTCCTACAATGAGCAGTTCTTC.